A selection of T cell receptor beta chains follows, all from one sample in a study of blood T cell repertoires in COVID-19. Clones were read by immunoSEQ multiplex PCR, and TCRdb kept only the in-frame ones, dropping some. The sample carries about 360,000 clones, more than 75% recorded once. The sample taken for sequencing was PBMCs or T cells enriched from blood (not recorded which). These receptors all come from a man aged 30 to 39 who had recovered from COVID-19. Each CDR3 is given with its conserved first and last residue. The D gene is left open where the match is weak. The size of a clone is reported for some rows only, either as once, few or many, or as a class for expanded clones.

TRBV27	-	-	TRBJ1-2	CASSFSGRRGGYTF	TGTGCCAGCAGTTTTTCAGGCAGACGGGGTGGCTACACCTTC
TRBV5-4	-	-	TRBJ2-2	CASSLAQGYTGELFF	TGTGCCAGCAGCTTGGCTCAGGGATACACCGGGGAGCTGTTTTTT
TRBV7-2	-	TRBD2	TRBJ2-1	CASTGLAGGNEQFF	TGTGCCAGCACAGGACTAGCGGGGGGTAATGAGCAGTTCTTC
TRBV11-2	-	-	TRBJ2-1	CASSRLDFYYNEQFF	TGTGCCAGCAGCCGCCTAGACTTTTATTACAATGAGCAGTTCTTC
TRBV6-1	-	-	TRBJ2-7	CASSEKAIYEQYF	TGTGCCAGCAGTGAAAAAGCGATCTACGAGCAGTACTTC
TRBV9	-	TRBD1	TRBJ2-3	CASSVRGQGHTDTQYF	TGTGCCAGCAGCGTGAGAGGACAGGGACACACAGATACGCAGTATTTT
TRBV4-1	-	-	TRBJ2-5	CASSQGTRSEEETQYF	TGCGCCAGCAGCCAGGGAACTAGGTCAGAGGAAGAGACCCAGTACTTC
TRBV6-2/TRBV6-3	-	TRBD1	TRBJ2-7	CASSFSGRGPIYEQYF	TGTGCCAGCAGTTTCTCGGGCAGGGGGCCCATCTACGAGCAGTACTTC
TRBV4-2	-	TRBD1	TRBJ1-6	CASSQETPGTGGYSALHF	TGTGCCAGCAGCCAAGAAACTCCCGGGACAGGAGGGTATTCTGCCCTCCACTTT
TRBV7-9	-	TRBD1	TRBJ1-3	CASSLEGQGSGNTIYF	TGTGCCAGCAGCTTAGAGGGACAGGGCTCGGGAAACACCATATATTTT
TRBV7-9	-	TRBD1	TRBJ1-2	CASSRPDRDGRYTF	TGTGCCAGCAGCCGGCCGGACAGGGATGGGCGCTACACCTTC
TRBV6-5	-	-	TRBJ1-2	CASSYGRKYGYTF	TGTGCCAGCAGTTACGGGCGAAAGTATGGCTACACCTTC
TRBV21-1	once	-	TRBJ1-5	CASSNTRQGAPQPQHF	TGTGCCAGCAGCAACACGAGGCAGGGGGCGCCTCAGCCCCAGCATTTT
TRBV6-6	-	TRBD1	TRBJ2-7	CASTGGNPPRNYEQYF	TGTGCCAGCACAGGGGGCAATCCCCCCCGAAACTACGAGCAGTACTTC
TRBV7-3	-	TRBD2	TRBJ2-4	CASSPGHRGGANIQYF	TGTGCCAGCAGCCCCGGACATAGGGGAGGGGCGAACATTCAGTACTTC
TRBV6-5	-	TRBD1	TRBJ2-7	CASSYSGQGAREQYF	TGTGCCAGCAGTTACTCTGGACAGGGGGCGCGGGAGCAGTACTTC
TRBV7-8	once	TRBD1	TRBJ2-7	CASSLLGGTGDYYEQYF	TGTGCCAGCAGCTTGTTGGGCGGGACAGGGGATTACTACGAGCAGTACTTC
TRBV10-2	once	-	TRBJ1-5	CASSEPGFGQPQHF	TGCGCCAGCAGTGAACCAGGGTTTGGTCAGCCCCAGCATTTT
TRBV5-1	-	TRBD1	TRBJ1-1	CASSPSRGMNTEAFF	TGCGCCAGCAGCCCCTCCAGGGGGATGAACACTGAAGCTTTCTTT
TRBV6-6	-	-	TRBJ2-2	CATAGGMNTGELFF	TGTGCCACCGCGGGTGGGATGAACACCGGGGAGCTGTTTTTT
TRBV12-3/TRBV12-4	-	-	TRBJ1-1	CASRPGHNTEAFF	TGTGCCAGCAGACCCGGACATAACACTGAAGCTTTCTTT
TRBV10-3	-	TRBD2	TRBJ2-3	CAIRASGVTDTQYF	TGTGCCATCAGGGCTAGCGGGGTGACAGATACGCAGTATTTT
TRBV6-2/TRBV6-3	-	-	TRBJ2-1	CASSLTDNEQFF	TGTGCCAGCAGCCTGACAGATAATGAGCAGTTCTTC
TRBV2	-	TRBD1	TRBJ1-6	CASNRQGPFNSPLHF	TGTGCCAGCAACAGACAGGGCCCCTTTAATTCACCCCTCCACTTT
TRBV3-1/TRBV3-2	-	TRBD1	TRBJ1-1	CASSGYRGNTEAFF	TGTGCCAGCAGCGGTTACAGGGGGAACACTGAAGCTTTCTTT
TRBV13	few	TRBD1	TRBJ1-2	CASSLPPPDREIYGYTF	TGTGCCAGCAGCCTTCCCCCCCCGGACAGGGAAATCTATGGCTACACCTTC
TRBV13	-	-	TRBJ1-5	CASSFSGELNQPQHF	TGTGCCAGCAGCTTCTCGGGGGAACTCAATCAGCCCCAGCATTTT
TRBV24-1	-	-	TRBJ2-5	CATSDPGDTQETQYF	TGTGCCACCAGTGACCCGGGAGACACCCAAGAGACCCAGTACTTC
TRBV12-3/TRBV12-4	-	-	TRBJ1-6	CASSLESLTLHF	TGTGCCAGCAGTTTAGAGAGTTTAACCCTCCACTTT
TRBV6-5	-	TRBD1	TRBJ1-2	CASSQRQGASYGYTF	TGTGCCAGCAGCCAGAGACAGGGGGCCAGCTATGGCTACACCTTC
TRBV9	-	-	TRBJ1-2	CASSSDIRRRRGYTF	TGTGCCAGCAGCTCGGACATCCGGCGTAGACGAGGCTACACCTTC
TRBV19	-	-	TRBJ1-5	CASSIQGKQPQHF	TGTGCCAGTAGTATACAGGGAAAGCAGCCCCAGCATTTT
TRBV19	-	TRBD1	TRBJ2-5	CASSSPGQVGETQYF	TGTGCCAGTAGTTCACCCGGACAGGTCGGGGAGACCCAGTACTTC
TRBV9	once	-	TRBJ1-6	CASSVGGGNSPLHF	TGTGCCAGCAGCGTAGGCGGGGGAAATTCACCCCTCCACTTT
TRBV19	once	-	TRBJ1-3	CASSQGGGNTIYF	TGTGCCAGTAGCCAGGGAGGTGGAAACACCATATATTTT
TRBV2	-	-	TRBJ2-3	CASSESRGSTDTQYF	TGTGCCAGCAGCGAATCGCGGGGAAGCACAGATACGCAGTATTTT
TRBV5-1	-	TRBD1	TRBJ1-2	CASSHETGRGGYTF	TGCGCCAGCAGCCACGAGACAGGGCGTGGGGGCTACACCTTC
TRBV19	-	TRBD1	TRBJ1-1	CASHGQGLGEAFF	TGTGCCAGTCACGGACAGGGCCTGGGGGAAGCTTTCTTT
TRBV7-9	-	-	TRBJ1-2	CASSLGGGYTF	TGTGCCAGCAGCTTAGGAGGTGGCTACACCTTC
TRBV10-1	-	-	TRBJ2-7	CASPVPQKWVYEQYF	TGCGCCAGCCCCGTCCCACAGAAGTGGGTCTACGAGCAGTACTTC
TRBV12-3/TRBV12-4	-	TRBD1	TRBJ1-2	CATTGEYGYTF	TGTGCCACCACAGGGGAGTATGGCTACACCTTC
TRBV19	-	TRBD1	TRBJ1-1	CATRGDSSEAFF	TGTGCCACCAGAGGGGACAGCTCTGAAGCTTTCTTT
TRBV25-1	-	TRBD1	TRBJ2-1	CASSELVTGGWNNEQFF	TGTGCCAGCAGTGAATTGGTTACAGGGGGCTGGAACAATGAGCAGTTCTTC
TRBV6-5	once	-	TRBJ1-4	CASSYSGPGVNEKLFF	TGTGCCAGCAGTTACTCAGGGCCAGGGGTTAATGAAAAACTGTTTTTT
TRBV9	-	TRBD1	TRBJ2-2	CASSPRWGQGSTGELFF	TGTGCCAGCAGCCCCCGTTGGGGACAGGGGTCCACCGGGGAGCTGTTTTTT
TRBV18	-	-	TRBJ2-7	CASLPDNSYEQYF	TGTGCCAGCTTACCGGACAACTCCTACGAGCAGTACTTC
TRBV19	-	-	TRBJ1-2	CASSVGGPYGYTF	TGTGCCAGTAGTGTCGGGGGTCCCTATGGCTACACCTTC
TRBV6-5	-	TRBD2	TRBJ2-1	CASRSGGAEYNEQFF	TGTGCCAGCAGGAGCGGGGGGGCTGAATACAATGAGCAGTTCTTC